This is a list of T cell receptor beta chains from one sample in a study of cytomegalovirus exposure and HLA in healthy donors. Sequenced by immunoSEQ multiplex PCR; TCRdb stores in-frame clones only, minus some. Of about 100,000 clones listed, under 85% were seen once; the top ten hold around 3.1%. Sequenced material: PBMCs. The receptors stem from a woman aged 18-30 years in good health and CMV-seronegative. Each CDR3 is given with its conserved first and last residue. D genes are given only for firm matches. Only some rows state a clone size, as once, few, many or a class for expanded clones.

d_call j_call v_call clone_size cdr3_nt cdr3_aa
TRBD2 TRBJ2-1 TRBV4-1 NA TGCGCCAGCAGCCAAGAAAAGGCTAGCGGGGGGGCCTACAATGAGCAGTTCTTC CASSQEKASGGAYNEQFF
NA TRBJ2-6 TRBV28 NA TGTGCCAGCAGCGGGGGGGCCAACGTCCTGACTTTC CASSGGANVLTF
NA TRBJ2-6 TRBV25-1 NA TGTGCCAGCAGTACCCGACAGGATCCTGGGGCCAACGTCCTGACTTTC CASSTRQDPGANVLTF
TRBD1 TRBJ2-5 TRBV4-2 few TGTGCCAGCAGCCCCCCCCGGGACAGGGAACAGACCCAGTACTTC CASSPPRDREQTQYF
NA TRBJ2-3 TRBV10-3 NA TGTGCCATCAGTGAGACCTATGCCCCACCTCCGTATTTT CAISETYAPPPYF
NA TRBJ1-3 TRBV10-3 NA TGTGCCATCAGTGTTGAGGACTTCGGGAACACCATATATTTT CAISVEDFGNTIYF
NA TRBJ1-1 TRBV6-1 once TGTGCCAGCAGTGAAGGGTTTAGGAATCGGAGGGTCGGAGACTCAGCTTTCTTT CASSEGFRNRRVGDSAFF
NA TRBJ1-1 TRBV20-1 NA TGCAGTTCGTTAGGAGAAACTGAAGCTTTCTTT CSSLGETEAFF
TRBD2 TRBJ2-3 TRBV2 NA TGTGCCAGCCCGACTGCGGGGGGCTGGACAGATACGCAGTATTTT CASPTAGGWTDTQYF
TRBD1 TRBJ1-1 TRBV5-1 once TGCGCCAGCAGCTTAAGGACAGGGAATGAAGCTTTCTTT CASSLRTGNEAFF
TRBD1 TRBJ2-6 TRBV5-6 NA TGTGCCAGCAGGAGGACAGGGTACTCTGGGGCCAACGTCCTGACTTTC CASRRTGYSGANVLTF